This T cell receptor beta chain stems from a study of cytomegalovirus exposure and HLA in healthy donors. V trimming: 8 bases; J trimming: 4 bases; junction bases outside the gene matches: 10. There are 14 residues in the CDR3. Germline V gives CDR1 GTSNPN, CDR2 SVGIG (reference sequence). A multiplex PCR was run with 60 Vbeta primers and 13 Jbeta primers. TCRdb's copy holds only in-frame clones and misses some; the assay was immunoSEQ multiplex PCR. The sample records about 180,000 clones, just under 80% being singletons. Sequenced input: PBMCs. The rearrangement uses TRBV30 and TRBJ2-5; 10 bases align to TRBD2. This clonotype was obtained from a man aged 30 to 39 in good health and CMV-seronegative. DNA of the CDR3: TGTGCCCTGGAGAGCGGGGGGGCTGGAGAGACCCAGTACTTC. Translating it yields CALESGGAGETQYF.